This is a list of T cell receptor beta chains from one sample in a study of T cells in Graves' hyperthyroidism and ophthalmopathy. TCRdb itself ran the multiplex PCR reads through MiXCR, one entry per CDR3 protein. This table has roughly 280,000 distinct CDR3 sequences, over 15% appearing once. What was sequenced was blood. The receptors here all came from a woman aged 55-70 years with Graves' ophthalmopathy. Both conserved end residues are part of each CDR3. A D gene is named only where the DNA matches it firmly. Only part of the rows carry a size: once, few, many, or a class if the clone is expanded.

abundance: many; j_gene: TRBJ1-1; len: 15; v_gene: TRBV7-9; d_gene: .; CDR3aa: CASSLGMGGNNEAFF; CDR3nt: TGTGCCAGCAGCTTAGGGATGGGGGGCAACAATGAAGCTTTCTTT
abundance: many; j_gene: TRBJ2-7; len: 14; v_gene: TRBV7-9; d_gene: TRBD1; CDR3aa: CASSSRTGENEQYF; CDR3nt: TGTGCCAGCAGCTCGAGGACAGGGGAGAACGAGCAGTACTTC
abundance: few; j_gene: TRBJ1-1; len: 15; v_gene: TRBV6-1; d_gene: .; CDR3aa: CASSEVRDANTEAFF; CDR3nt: TGTGCCAGCAGTGAAGTTAGGGACGCTAACACTGAAGCTTTCTTT
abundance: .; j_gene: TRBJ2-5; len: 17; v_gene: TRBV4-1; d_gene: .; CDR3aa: CASPEILATQVQETQYF; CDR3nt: TGCGCCAGCCCTGAGATTCTGGCGACCCAAGTTCAAGAGACCCAGTACTTC
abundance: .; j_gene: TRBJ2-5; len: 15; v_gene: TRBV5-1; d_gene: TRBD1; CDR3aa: CASRLLGTGEETQYF; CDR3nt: TGCGCCAGCAGACTGTTGGGGACAGGGGAAGAGACCCAGTACTTC
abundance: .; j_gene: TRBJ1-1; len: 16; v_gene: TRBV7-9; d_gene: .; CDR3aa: CASSPSGLSMNTEAFF; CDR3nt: TGTGCCAGCAGCCCGTCGGGCCTATCTATGAACACTGAAGCTTTCTTT
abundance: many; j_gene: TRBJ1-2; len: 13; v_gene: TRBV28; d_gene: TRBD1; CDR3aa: CASRATGESGYTF; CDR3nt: TGTGCCAGCAGAGCAACAGGGGAAAGTGGCTACACCTTC
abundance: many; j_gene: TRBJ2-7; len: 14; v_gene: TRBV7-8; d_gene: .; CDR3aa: CASSLSGRFYEQYF; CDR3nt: TGTGCCAGCAGCTTATCCGGGAGATTTTACGAGCAGTACTTC
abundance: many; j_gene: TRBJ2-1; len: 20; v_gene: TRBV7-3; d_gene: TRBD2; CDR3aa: CASSLTGSPGLAGGPNEQFF; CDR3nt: TGTGCCAGCAGCTTAACCGGTTCCCCGGGACTAGCGGGAGGGCCTAATGAGCAGTTCTTC
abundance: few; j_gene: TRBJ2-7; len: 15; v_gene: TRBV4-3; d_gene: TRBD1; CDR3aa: CASSQGQGPLYEQYF; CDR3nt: TGCGCCAGCAGCCAAGGACAGGGCCCCCTCTACGAGCAGTACTTC
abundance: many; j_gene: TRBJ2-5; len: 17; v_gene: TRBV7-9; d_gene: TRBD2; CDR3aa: CASSLGFGQGGEETQYF; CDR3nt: TGTGCCAGCAGCTTAGGCTTTGGCCAGGGAGGGGAAGAGACCCAGTACTTC
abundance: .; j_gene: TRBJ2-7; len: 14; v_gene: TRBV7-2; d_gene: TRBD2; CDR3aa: CASSLLSGGYEQYF; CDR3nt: TGTGCCAGCAGCTTATTGTCGGGGGGCTACGAGCAGTACTTC
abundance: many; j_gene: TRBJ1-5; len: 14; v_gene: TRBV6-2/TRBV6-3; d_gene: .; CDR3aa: CASRGLGGVQPQHF; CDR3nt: TGTGCCAGCAGGGGACTTGGGGGGGTTCAGCCCCAGCATTTT
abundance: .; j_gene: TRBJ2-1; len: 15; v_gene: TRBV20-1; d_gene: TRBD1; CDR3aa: CSARNAGGTYNEQFF; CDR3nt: TGCAGTGCTAGAAACGCAGGGGGTACCTACAATGAGCAGTTCTTC
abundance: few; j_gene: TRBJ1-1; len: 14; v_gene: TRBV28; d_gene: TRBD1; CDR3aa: CASSLRGRWTEAFF; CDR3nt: TGTGCCAGCAGTTTAAGGGGGCGATGGACTGAAGCTTTCTTT
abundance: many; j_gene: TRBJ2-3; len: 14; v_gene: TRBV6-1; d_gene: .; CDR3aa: CASSEPFTGGTQYF; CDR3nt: TGTGCCAGCAGTGAACCATTCACGGGTGGTACGCAGTATTTT
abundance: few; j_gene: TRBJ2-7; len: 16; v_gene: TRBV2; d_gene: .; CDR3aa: CASSERGVTIGNEQYF; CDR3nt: TGTGCCAGCAGTGAAAGGGGGGTGACCATTGGGAACGAGCAGTACTTC
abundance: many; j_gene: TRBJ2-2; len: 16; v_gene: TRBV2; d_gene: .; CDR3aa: CASIGSGDANTGELFF; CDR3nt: TGTGCCAGCATAGGTAGCGGAGACGCGAACACCGGGGAGCTGTTTTTT
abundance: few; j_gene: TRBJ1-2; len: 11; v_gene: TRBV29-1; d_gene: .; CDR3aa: CSVGSLFGYTF; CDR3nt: TGCAGCGTTGGGAGTCTTTTTGGCTACACCTTC
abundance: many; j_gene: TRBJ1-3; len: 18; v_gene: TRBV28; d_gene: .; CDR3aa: CASSLSGASKSSGNTIYF; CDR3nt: TGTGCCAGCAGTTTATCAGGGGCCTCCAAGTCGAGTGGAAACACCATATATTTT
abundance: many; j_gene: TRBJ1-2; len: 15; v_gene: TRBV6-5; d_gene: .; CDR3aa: CASTPWGETNYGYTF; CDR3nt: TGTGCCAGCACCCCGTGGGGGGAGACTAACTATGGCTACACCTTC
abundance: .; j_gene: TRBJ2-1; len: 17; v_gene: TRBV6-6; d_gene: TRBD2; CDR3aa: CASSYSGLAGLYNEQFF; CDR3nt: TGTGCCAGCAGTTACTCGGGGCTAGCGGGGCTTTACAATGAGCAGTTCTTC
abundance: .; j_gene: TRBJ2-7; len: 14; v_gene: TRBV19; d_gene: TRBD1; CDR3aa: CASSRQGASYEQYF; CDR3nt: TGTGCCAGTAGTAGACAGGGGGCATCTTACGAGCAGTACTTC
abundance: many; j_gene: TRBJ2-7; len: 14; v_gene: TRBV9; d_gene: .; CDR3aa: CASSPWANPHEQYF; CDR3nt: TGTGCCAGCAGCCCCTGGGCCAACCCTCACGAGCAGTACTTC